These 30 T cell receptor beta chains share one sample of origin, sequenced in a study of T cell repertoires in cytomegalovirus infection. Via MiXCR, TCRdb re-called the reads, giving one row per CDR3 protein. The sample holds approximately 200,000 distinct CDR3 sequences; about 30% are singletons and the top ten take just over 30%. Sequencing was done on a sample of PBMCs. The receptors come from a human donor in good health (CMV status not recorded). Some clones in this sample may be carry-over from other donors' samples.

This clonotype was counted many times. V usage is TRBV27 and J usage is TRBJ1-2; a possible D gene is TRBD1 (5 bases). The CDR3 has 17 amino acids. Germline V gene lookup returns CDR1 MNHEY and CDR2 SMNVEV (reference sequence). Trimming took off 3 bases at V and 8 bases at J, with 25 bases between the two ends. The CDR3 sequence is CASSLTPARGSRGGYTF. Written as DNA, the CDR3 is TGTGCCAGCAGTTTGACCCCCGCGCGGGGCAGTCGGGGAGGCTACACCTTC.

The chain employs TRBV7-6 and TRBJ1-1, with 8 nucleotides matching TRBD1. With V trimmed by 6 bases and J by 5 bases, 11 bases remained unmatched. CDR1 SGHVS and CDR2 FNYEAQ come from the germline V gene. The length of the CDR3 is 15 residues. CDR3 DNA: TGTGCCAGCAGTTCCAGGGGGCCCCCTGTGACTGAAGCTTTCTTT. Protein sequence: CASSSRGPPVTEAFF.

The chain recombines TRBV5-5 with TRBJ2-2; D remains unclear. Trimming took 0 bases from V and 7 from J, leaving 7 bases between them. The CDR3 loop spans 13 amino acids. Germline CDR1 reads SGHKS; CDR2 reads YYEKEE (reference sequence). CDR3 region: CASSLVSIGELFF. DNA of the CDR3: TGTGCCAGCAGCTTGGTGAGCATCGGGGAGCTGTTTTTT. The full variable domain, with the rest looked up from reference TRBV5-5 and TRBJ2-2, is DAGVTQSPTHLIKTRGQQVTLRCSPISGHKSVSWYQQVLGQGPQFIFQYYEKEERGRGNFPDRFSARQFPNYSSELNVNALLLGDSALYLCASSLVSIGELFFGEGSRLTVL.

This clonotype has only a few counts. The chain has TRBV11-2 and TRBJ2-5; D not certain. V lost 0 bases, J lost 4 bases, and 6 bases lay in between. The CDR3 is 13 residues long. Germline V lookup: CDR1 SGHAT, CDR2 FQNNGV. CDR3 coding DNA: TGTGCCAGCAGCTTAGAAGGGTCAGAGACCCAGTACTTC. It codes for CASSLEGSETQYF.

The chain has TRBV4-2 and TRBJ2-7; 7 nucleotides match TRBD1. Germline V gives CDR1 LGHNA, CDR2 YNFKEQ. Germline trimming cut 4 bases from V and 7 bases from J; bases unmatched to any gene: 13. The CDR3 length is 15 residues. CDR3 sequence reads: CASSPGQAVGGEQYF. The CDR3 bases are TGTGCCAGCAGCCCCGGACAGGCCGTTGGAGGAGAGCAGTACTTC.

There are many counts of this clonotype. The V and J genes are TRBV7-8 and TRBJ1-6; the D gene is possibly TRBD1 (5 bases). Trimming took 3 bases from V and 8 from J, leaving 17 bases between them. The CDR3 loop spans 16 amino acids. Germline V gene data show CDR1 as SGHVS and CDR2 as FQNEAQ. CDR3 protein: CASSFIMGLLDSPLHF. CDR3 sequence (DNA): TGTGCCAGCAGCTTCATCATGGGACTCCTAGATTCACCCCTCCACTTT.

This chain links TRBV12-5 with TRBJ1-2; D remains unclear. The CDR3 has 11 residues. V was trimmed by 3 bases and J by 10 bases, leaving 9 bases between them. Germline loops: CDR1 LGHNT, CDR2 FRNRAP. The CDR3 here is CASGLLTVYTF. DNA for the CDR3: TGTGCTAGTGGTTTATTGACCGTCTACACCTTC.

This clonotype was seen a few times. The J gene is TRBJ1-1, the V gene TRBV12-3 or TRBV12-4; tentatively, D is TRBD1 (6 bases). V was clipped by 3 bases and J by 4 bases, with 9 bases between them. The CDR3 runs 13 residues. CDR3 protein: CASSLGASTEAFF. CDR3 DNA: TGTGCCAGCAGTTTGGGGGCCAGCACTGAAGCTTTCTTT.

V usage is TRBV5-1 and J usage is TRBJ1-1; the match to TRBD1 covers 8 bases. This CDR3 has 17 residues. Germline-derived CDR1 and CDR2 are SGHRS and YFSETQ. With 5 bases clipped from V and 1 base from J, the junction kept 13 bases outside the gene matches. CDR3 nucleotides: TGCGCCAGCAGAAAAGGACAGGGAATGGGGTCGAACACTGAAGCTTTCTTT. This codes for CASRKGQGMGSNTEAFF.

The chain carries TRBV6-1 and TRBJ2-7; D is undetermined. The V end was cut by 5 bases, the J end by 2 bases, with 16 bases between. The CDR3 sequence is 15 residues long. Germline CDR1 MNHNS, CDR2 SASEGT. CDR3 coding DNA: TGTGCCAGCAGTCTCCAAGTGGGGTCGACCTACGAGCAGTACTTC. The encoded protein is CASSLQVGSTYEQYF.

This clonotype was recorded a few times. Written as DNA, the CDR3 is TGTGCCAGCAGCTTAGATATCGGGACAGGGAACTATGGCTACACCTTC. Its protein product is CASSLDIGTGNYGYTF. The gene calls are TRBV7-2 and TRBJ1-2; 9 bases align to TRBD1. Germline loops: CDR1 SGHTA, CDR2 FQGNSA. CDR3 length: 16 residues. V trimming: 1 base; J trimming: 2 bases; junction bases outside the gene matches: 5.

V is TRBV7-2 and J is TRBJ2-1; 12 bases agree with TRBD2. This CDR3 has 18 amino acids. Germline assignment: CDR1 SGHTA and CDR2 FQGNSA. The V segment lost 5 bases and the J segment 5 bases; nucleotides outside the gene matches: 13. The CDR3 DNA sequence: TGTGCCAGCAGCGAAATCAGGACTAGCGGGGCCTTTAACAATGAGCAGTTCTTC. Amino acids: CASSEIRTSGAFNNEQFF.

This clonotype was counted a few times. This chain uses TRBV6-6 with TRBJ2-1, with a possible D match to TRBD2 (7 bases). Germline-derived CDR1 and CDR2 are MNHNY and SVGAGI (reference sequence). The CDR3 extends over 16 amino acids. V dropped 11 bases and J dropped 8 bases, with 28 bases sitting between them. CDR3 amino acids: CAVKGGVGLQRYEQFF. CDR3 in DNA: TGTGCCGTCAAGGGGGGAGTGGGACTACAAAGGTATGAGCAGTTCTTC.

V gene TRBV29-1 combines with J gene TRBJ2-1; no reliable D call. Trimming took 4 bases from V and 4 from J, leaving 8 bases between them. The V gene's germline CDR1 is SQVTM and CDR2 ANQGSEA. This CDR3 contains 12 residues. CDR3 sequence reads: CSVGDRYNEQFF. CDR3 coding DNA: TGCAGCGTTGGAGACCGGTACAATGAGCAGTTCTTC.

This chain connects TRBV19 to TRBJ1-2; no reliable D call. CDR1 LNHDA and CDR2 SQIVND come from the germline V gene (reference sequence). There are 15 residues in the CDR3. Trimming took off 5 bases at V and 2 bases at J, with 15 bases between the two ends. The CDR3 nucleotides are TGTGCCAGTAGTCCCCGGGCCCATCAAAACTATGGCTACACCTTC. Amino acid sequence: CASSPRAHQNYGYTF. Using reference TRBV19 and TRBJ1-2 for the parts outside the CDR3, the full variable domain is DGGITQSPKYLFRKEGQNVTLSCEQNLNHDAMYWYRQDPGQGLRLIYYSQIVNDFQKGDIAEGYSVSREKKESFPLTVTSAQKNPTAFYLCASSPRAHQNYGYTFGSGTRLTVV.

This clonotype was seen a handful of times. CDR3 coding DNA: TGCAGCGTTGTTTGGAACACTGAAGCTTTCTTT. Translating gives CSVVWNTEAFF. The rearrangement links TRBV29-1 to TRBJ1-1; D is ambiguous. The CDR3 extends over 11 amino acids. The germline V gene encodes CDR1 SQVTM and CDR2 ANQGSEA. V gave up 4 bases and J gave up 1 base, with 4 bases separating them.

This clonotype has just a few counts. The chain couples TRBV27 to TRBJ2-2; no clear D gene. The CDR3 length is 15 residues. Germline CDR1 reads MNHEY; CDR2 reads SMNVEV (reference sequence). V gave up 2 bases and J gave up 4 bases, with 11 bases separating them. The CDR3 spells CASSLRSLGTGELFF. CDR3 bases: TGTGCCAGCAGTTTACGATCCCTGGGCACCGGGGAGCTGTTTTTT.

V gene TRBV20-1 combines with J gene TRBJ2-5, with unresolved D. Trimming removed 1 base from V and 5 bases from J, with 17 bases in between. Germline assignment: CDR1 DFQATT and CDR2 SNEGSKA (reference sequence). CDR3 size: 15 residues. The CDR3 loop reads CSARVLGPVMETQYF. The CDR3 DNA sequence: TGCAGTGCTAGAGTCCTCGGTCCCGTGATGGAGACCCAGTACTTC.

This clonotype was detected a few times. The chain combines TRBV7-2 with TRBJ2-4; possibly TRBD2 for D (5 bases). The length of the CDR3 is 15 residues. The ends were cut back, 2 bases at V and 2 bases at J, with 10 bases in the middle. Germline values: CDR1 SGHTA, CDR2 FQGNSA. CDR3 nucleotide sequence: TGTGCCAGCAGCTTATCGGGGAACTCCAAAAACATTCAGTACTTC. This sequence encodes CASSLSGNSKNIQYF.

This chain uses TRBV29-1 with TRBJ2-2; D gene unclear. Germline-derived CDR1 and CDR2 are SQVTM and ANQGSEA. Trimming stripped 4 bases from V and 5 bases from J, with 11 bases between. The CDR3 runs to 13 residues. The CDR3 coding sequence is TGCAGCGTTGCCCAGACGACAACCGGGGAGCTGTTTTTT. Amino acid sequence: CSVAQTTTGELFF.

This clonotype appeared a few times. The chain couples TRBV11-2 to TRBJ1-5, with unresolved D. With 2 bases removed from V and 4 bases from J, the gap between germline ends came to 6 bases. This CDR3 comprises 13 residues. Germline V gene sequence: CDR1 SGHAT, CDR2 FQNNGV. The CDR3 loop reads CASSLHSNQPQHF. CDR3 sequence (DNA): TGTGCCAGCAGCTTACACAGTAATCAGCCCCAGCATTTT.

This clonotype was found many times. The chain links TRBV7-8 to TRBJ2-3; D possibly corresponds to TRBD2 (7 bases). Trimming stripped 7 bases from V and 10 bases from J, with 24 bases between. This CDR3 is built from 15 residues. CDR1 SGHVS and CDR2 FQNEAQ come from the germline V gene. CDR3 sequence (DNA): TGTGCCAGCATCGAGGGGGGGGGTCAGCTCCAACCGCAGTATTTT. This gives the protein CASIEGGGQLQPQYF.

The gene calls are TRBV20-1 and TRBJ2-1, with D hard to call. The germline CDR1 and CDR2 sequences are DFQATT and SNEGSKA (reference sequence). The CDR3 consists of 8 residues. CDR3 DNA: TGCAGGCCGGGCGAGCAGTTCTTC. Translated: CRPGEQFF.

This clonotype showed up many times. The J gene is TRBJ1-1, the V gene TRBV5-1, with TRBD1 matching 8 bases. After removal of 3 bases from V and 0 bases from J, the junction contained 1 base not matched to a gene. This CDR3 region has 14 residues. Germline V gives CDR1 SGHRS, CDR2 YFSETQ. This CDR3 is CASSWTGMNTEAFF. The CDR3 DNA follows: TGCGCCAGCAGCTGGACAGGGATGAACACTGAAGCTTTCTTT.

The chain links TRBV7-4 to TRBJ2-5; 8 positions agree with TRBD2. The V segment lost 5 bases and the J segment 5 bases; nucleotides outside the gene matches: 13. Germline V gene lookup returns CDR1 SGHVT and CDR2 SQSDAQ. This CDR3 contains 16 residues. The CDR3 loop reads CASSAKLAVADETQYF. The CDR3 region has the DNA TGTGCCAGCAGCGCCAAACTAGCGGTTGCGGACGAGACCCAGTACTTC.

This clonotype occurred a few times. The rearrangement joins TRBV7-3 to TRBJ2-3; 8 nucleotides match TRBD2. The ends lost 4 bases at V and 13 bases at J; junction bases unmatched: 10. The length of the CDR3 is 13 residues. Germline lookup yields CDR1 SGHTA and CDR2 FQGTGA. The CDR3 sequence: CASSSGGGRHEYF. The CDR3 DNA reads as TGTGCCAGCAGCTCCGGGGGGGGGCGTCACGAGTATTTT.

This clonotype was seen only a few times. The chain carries TRBV7-8 and TRBJ1-2, with D unresolved. V was shortened by 1 base and J by 8 bases, with 11 bases between the two germline ends. Germline CDR1 is SGHVS and CDR2 is FQNEAQ. CDR3 size: 13 residues. The CDR3 loop is CASSLGFEDGYTF. CDR3 DNA: TGTGCCAGCAGCTTAGGGTTCGAAGACGGCTACACCTTC.

This clonotype showed up just a few times. The chain employs TRBV30 and TRBJ1-1; no reliable D call. The CDR3 has 13 amino acids. Trimming shortened V by 4 bases and J by 2 bases, and 11 bases separated the two germline ends. Germline loops: CDR1 GTSNPN, CDR2 SVGIG (reference sequence). CDR3 in amino acids: CAWIGFSNTEAFF. CDR3 sequence (DNA): TGTGCCTGGATAGGATTCTCTAACACTGAAGCTTTCTTT.

This clonotype has only a few counts. This chain links TRBV6-4 with TRBJ2-1; TRBD1 might be the D (6 bases). CDR3 length: 12 amino acids. Germline CDR1 is MRHNA and CDR2 is SNTAGT. The V and J ends lost 8 bases and 4 bases respectively, with 9 bases between them. The CDR3 DNA reads as TGTGCCAGCTCCACAGGGTACAATGAGCAGTTCTTC. Translated, it gives CASSTGYNEQFF.

In its sample, this clonotype was seen a few times. The CDR3 DNA follows: TGCGCCAGCAGCCCCCAGACAGGGGTTGCTAATGAAAAACTGTTTTTT. It yields the protein CASSPQTGVANEKLFF. The gene calls are TRBV4-3 and TRBJ1-4; 8 positions agree with TRBD1. With V trimmed by 4 bases and J by 3 bases, 7 bases remained unmatched. The CDR3 sequence is 16 residues long. Germline V gives CDR1 LGHNA, CDR2 YSLEER.